This TCR beta chain was retrieved from a study of regulatory T cells in long-lasting Graves disease (dated by TCRdb to 2020 to 2023). Context from the whole study: Persistent Graves' disease was defined as antithyroid drug treatment for over 5 years with persistently positive TSH receptor autoantibodies. The study was registered as a clinical trial and conducted in China. A total of 33 samples underwent TCR sequencing, from about 13 patients with persistent Graves' disease and 20 or so patients with newly diagnosed Graves' disease. Persistent Graves' disease patients were compared with newly diagnosed Graves' disease patients by peripheral blood TCR sequencing and RNA sequencing. In the clinical cohort, patients with persistent Graves' disease had used antithyroid drugs for an average of roughly 10 years. Study-level results and caveats: Persistent Graves' disease patients showed lower TCR Shannon entropy and fewer highly expanded clones than newly diagnosed patients, suggesting clonal expansion. Sequencing and analysis were limited to the TCR beta chain. Persistent disease showed preferential use of TRBV28, TRBJ1-2 and TRBJ2-5, whereas newly diagnosed disease favored TRBV20-1 and TRBJ2-1. The small sample size was acknowledged by the authors as a limitation that may reduce accuracy. The study examined only peripheral blood because the primary lesion, thyroid tissue, could not be accessed. Patients with persistent disease shared more public clonotypes (approximately 2,500) than newly diagnosed patients did (approximately 970).

The germline V gene specifies SNHLY as CDR1 and FYNNEI as CDR2. V was cut back by 7 bases and J by 3 bases, leaving a gap of 8 bases between them. The CDR3 runs 12 amino acids, cysteine and phenylalanine included. Kept here is only the CDR3 DNA, which spans 36 bases and is read in frame from base 1. Turning to this clonotype: This clone's antigen is unknown. The record has no base qualities; no much larger clone is one base away.

The library was produced with multiplex PCR. The sequencing machine was an Illumina HiSeq 4000. iRepertoire HTBI primers and Arm-PCR amplification of CDR3 regions were used to construct TCR beta libraries. Gel purification was performed on PCR products prior to sequencing. Processing in the source paper ran as follows. A total of 62 TRBV and approximately 13 TRBJ segments were identified across samples and were used for gene usage analysis of CDR3 amino acid clonotypes. COPE and FqMerger were used to merge filtered high-quality paired reads into contigs. BLAST was used to align contigs to IMGT TRBV, TRBD and TRBJ reference genes, with CDR3 defined following IMGT. Any clonotype with a frequency above 0.1% was counted as a highly expanded clone. Shannon entropy served as the measure of repertoire diversity, while the Gini coefficient captured V-J evenness. A clonotype found in more than one individual was treated as public. TCRdb trimmed public reads at Q25 via fastp, called clones via MiXCR and kept in-frame beta chains. Under each unique CDR3 protein, matching rows form one entry showing the most common genes and DNA. TCRdb, rather than the study authors, made the V and J calls. The sample table contains 350,000 to 450,000 distinct CDR3 sequences; only one count was recorded for over 20% of them. Approximately 15% of the sample is held by the ten biggest clonotypes.

The time point label for this specimen denotes: persistent/refractory GD, antithyroid drugs over 5 years with positive TRAb. RNA was extracted from PBMCs in TRIzol for both TCR sequencing and RNA sequencing. The diagnosis of Graves' disease was made according to American Thyroid Association guidelines. Recruitment of patients was carried out at an endocrinology department in Xi'an, China. Each patient gave about 9.1 milliliters of peripheral blood, collected in an EDTA anticoagulant tube. Ficoll Paque Plus density gradient separation was used to isolate PBMCs, and no additional T cell sorting was done. An Agilent 2100 Bioanalyzer and agarose gel were used to check RNA quality, while a NanoDrop 2000 measured RNA concentration.

The sample consisted of peripheral blood mononuclear cells (PBMCs), taken when the disease was refractory, from a patient treated with antithyroid drugs. This TCR came from a female donor with Graves disease. The chain couples TRBV2 to TRBJ2-3; TRBD1 could be the D gene, as 5 bases match. The nucleotide sequence reads TGTGCCAGCACAGGGATGACAGATACGCAGTATTTT. It translates to CASTGMTDTQYF. With the rest looked up from the reference TRBV2 and TRBJ2-3 genes rather than sequenced, the full variable domain is EPEVTQTPSHQVTQMGQEVILRCVPISNHLYFYWYRQILGQKVEFLVSFYNNEISEKSEIFDDQFSVERPDGSNFTLKIRSTKLEDSAMYFCASTGMTDTQYFGPGTRLTVL.